What follows are 10 T cell receptor beta chains derived from one specimen sequenced in a study of T cell changes during pregnancy in multiple sclerosis (dated by TCRdb to between 2018 and 2020). Preparation of the library involved the immunoSEQ multiplex PCR assay. TCRdb took this table from immuneACCESS and kept in-frame rearrangements with V and J called. Such tables lack part of the clones; where checked against another copy, unresolved V genes explain under half of the gap, and the rest is unexplained. The sample table records some 80,000 clones; 90% to 95% of these occur just once. The top ten hold approximately 2.5% of the sample. The source was peripheral blood, collected before pregnancy. These receptors originate from a female donor with multiple sclerosis, enrolled in a pregnancy study.

This CDR3 is CASRQWATEAFF. The CDR3 nucleotides are TGTGCCAGTAGACAGTGGGCCACTGAAGCTTTCTTT. The chain has TRBV19 and TRBJ1-1; no reliable D call. Germline V gene lookup returns CDR1 LNHDA and CDR2 SQIVND (reference sequence). V lost 6 bases, J lost 4 bases, and 9 bases lay in between. There are 12 residues in the CDR3.

The count of this clone is one. The V and J genes are TRBV11-2 and TRBJ2-7; possibly TRBD2 for D (5 bases). The CDR3 spans 14 residues. Between the trimmed V and J ends, which lost 5 bases and 5 bases, there was a span of 16 bases. Germline CDR1 SGHAT, CDR2 FQNNGV. CDR3 protein: CASSLTIGEHEQYF. The CDR3, as DNA: TGTGCCAGCAGCCTAACGATCGGGGAGCACGAGCAGTACTTC.

The gene calls are TRBV18 and TRBJ1-5; 7 nucleotides match TRBD1. The CDR3 runs to 14 residues. Germline CDR1 and CDR2: KGHSH and LQKENI. The V segment lost 3 bases and the J segment 7 bases; nucleotides outside the gene matches: 6. The CDR3 region is CASSPDRVGQPQHF. In nucleotides, the CDR3 is TGTGCCAGCTCACCCGACAGGGTGGGGCAGCCCCAGCATTTT.

This clone was seen once. This chain uses TRBV5-4 with TRBJ1-1; maybe TRBD1 (6 bases). CDR1 and CDR2 from the germline V gene are SGHNT and YYREEE (reference sequence). V lost 3 bases and J lost 1, with 13 bases in between. CDR3 size: 15 residues. CDR3 coding DNA: TGTGCCAGCAGCTCCGGACAGTCAAAGAACACTGAAGCTTTCTTT. Amino acid sequence: CASSSGQSKNTEAFF.

The chain is built from TRBV11-2 and TRBJ2-7, with D hard to call. The CDR3 runs 12 residues. Between the trimmed V and J ends, which lost 4 bases and 0 bases, there was a span of 4 bases. Germline CDR1 reads SGHAT; CDR2 reads FQNNGV. In nucleotides, the CDR3 is TGTGCCAGCAGCTCCGGCTCCTACGAGCAGTACTTC. It translates to CASSSGSYEQYF. Full variable domain (rest looked up from reference TRBV11-2 and TRBJ2-7): EAGVAQSPRYKIIEKRQSVAFWCNPISGHATLYWYQQILGQGPKLLIQFQNNGVVDDSQLPKDRFSAERLKGVDSTLKIQPAKLEDSAVYLCASSSGSYEQYFGPGTRLTVT.

J is TRBJ2-7 and V is TRBV30, with D perhaps TRBD1 (5 bases). V was cut by 6 bases and J by 3 bases, with 18 bases left in between. The CDR3 covers 14 residues. Germline V lookup: CDR1 GTSNPN, CDR2 SVGIG (reference sequence). The chain's CDR3 is CACLIEDRDYEQYF. CDR3 bases: TGTGCCTGCCTTATAGAAGACAGAGACTACGAGCAGTACTTC. The complete variable domain, with remaining parts taken from reference TRBV30 and TRBJ2-7, reads SQTIHQWPATLVQPVGSPLSLECTVEGTSNPNLYWYRQAAGRGLQLLFYSVGIGQISSEVPQNLSASRPQDRQFILSSKKLLLSDSGFYLCACLIEDRDYEQYFGPGTRLTVT.

In its sample, this clone was seen once. The chain recombines TRBV5-1 with TRBJ2-6, with 8 bases lining up with TRBD1. J lost 4 bases, V lost 0 bases, and 12 bases had no gene match. The germline CDR1 and CDR2 sequences are SGHRS and YFSETQ. The CDR3 has 19 residues. For the CDR3, the DNA is TGCGCCAGCAGCTTGGTGGTTGGACAGGGTCTCCTGGGGGCCAACGTCCTGACTTTC. Its protein is CASSLVVGQGLLGANVLTF.

The rearrangement joins TRBV7-2 to TRBJ2-1; TRBD2 matches at 10 bases. Germline V lookup: CDR1 SGHTA, CDR2 FQGNSA. This CDR3 has 17 amino acids. With 6 bases clipped from V and 6 bases from J, the junction kept 14 bases outside the gene matches. The CDR3 loop reads CASSYTLAGVLRNEQFF. CDR3 nucleotides: TGTGCCAGCAGTTATACCCTAGCGGGAGTTTTACGCAATGAGCAGTTCTTC.

DNA for the CDR3: TGCAGCGTTGTGGTAACGGAGCACTACGAGCAGTACTTC. Protein product: CSVVVTEHYEQYF. The V gene is TRBV29-1, the J gene TRBJ2-7; D is uncertain. This CDR3 has 13 amino acids. The germline V gene encodes CDR1 SQVTM and CDR2 ANQGSEA. Trimming removed 4 bases at V and 3 bases at J, with 13 bases between.

The chain uses TRBV5-6 and TRBJ1-1, with D maybe TRBD1 (5 bases). Germline-derived CDR1 and CDR2 are SGHDT and YYEEEE. This CDR3 is 15 amino acids long. Trimming took off 0 bases at V and 0 bases at J, with 9 bases between the two ends. The DNA of the CDR3 is TGTGCCAGCAGCTTGGTTACAGGATTGAACACTGAAGCTTTCTTT. Translating gives CASSLVTGLNTEAFF.